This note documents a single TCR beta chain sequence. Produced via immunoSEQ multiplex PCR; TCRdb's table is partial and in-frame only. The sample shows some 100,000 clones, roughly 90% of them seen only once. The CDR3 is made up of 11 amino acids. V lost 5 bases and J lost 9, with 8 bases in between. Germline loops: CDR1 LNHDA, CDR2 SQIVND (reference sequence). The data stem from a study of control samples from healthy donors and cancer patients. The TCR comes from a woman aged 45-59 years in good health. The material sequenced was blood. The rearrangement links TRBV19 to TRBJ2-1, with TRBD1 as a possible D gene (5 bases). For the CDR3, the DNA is TGTGCCAGTAGTCACAGGAGTGAGCAGTTCTTC. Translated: CASSHRSEQFF.